The 22 T cell receptor beta chains presented below share a single source sample, sequenced in a study of shared clonotypes between healthy human individuals (dated by TCRdb to 2018 to 2021). The library was generated by the immunoSEQ multiplex PCR assay. TCRdb carries this immuneACCESS record with in-frame sequences only. Its versions omit some clonotypes, under half of them owing to an unresolved V gene in the studies checked, with the rest unexplained. The sample contains some 200,000 clones, approximately 65% of them found a single time. The ten biggest clones cover 11% of the sample. Material for sequencing was memory CD4+ T cells sorted from blood. The sample's cell subset or site label is to be understood as: CD45RA-negative fraction. The receptors derive from a man in his thirties or forties in good health.

This chain uses TRBV11-2 with TRBJ1-4; no reliable D call. The germline V and J ends were trimmed by 1 base and 8 bases, with 14 bases remaining between them. CDR1 is SGHAT, CDR2 FQNNGV, per germline. CDR3 size: 15 residues. CDR3 DNA: TGTGCCAGCAGCTTAGGCGGCGGACTACGAGAAAAACTGTTTTTT. Its protein product is CASSLGGGLREKLFF.

This clone was found a few times. The chain carries TRBV5-1 and TRBJ1-1; no reliable D call. Trimming cost V 1 base and J 0 bases, with 4 bases left between them. Germline loops: CDR1 SGHRS, CDR2 YFSETQ. The CDR3 sequence is 13 residues long. The CDR3 coding sequence is TGCGCCAGCAGCTTGTTTGTGAACACTGAAGCTTTCTTT. It codes for CASSLFVNTEAFF.

V usage is TRBV10-2 and J usage is TRBJ2-1; a possible D gene is TRBD2 (5 bases). The CDR3 extends over 14 amino acids. The V end was cut by 7 bases, the J end by 2 bases, with 12 bases between. In germline, CDR1 is WSHSY, CDR2 SAAADI. CDR3 sequence reads: CASKEGFAYNEQFF. The CDR3 DNA follows: TGCGCCAGCAAAGAGGGATTCGCCTACAATGAGCAGTTCTTC.

CDR3 sequence: CASSYSGRSQVGGYTF. CDR3 DNA: TGTGCCAGCAGTTACTCAGGCAGGTCTCAAGTAGGAGGCTACACCTTC. This rearrangement joins TRBV6-5 to TRBJ1-2; D gene ambiguous. Trimming removed 0 bases from V and 8 bases from J, with 19 bases in between. The CDR3 has 16 residues. CDR1 and CDR2 from the germline V gene are MNHEY and SVGAGI.

The V gene is TRBV7-2, the J gene TRBJ2-7; D perhaps matches TRBD1 (6 bases). Per germline, CDR1 SGHTA and CDR2 FQGNSA. This CDR3 comprises 14 residues. V dropped 1 base and J dropped 6 bases, with 13 bases sitting between them. CDR3 amino acids: CASSLVFGRGEQYF. The CDR3 region has the DNA TGTGCCAGCAGCTTAGTTTTTGGCAGGGGCGAGCAGTACTTC.

The genes are TRBV14 and TRBJ2-3; D remains unclear. The germline gives CDR1 SGHDN, CDR2 FVKESK. V was trimmed by 3 bases and J by 5 bases, leaving 9 bases between them. The CDR3 sequence is 13 residues long. CDR3 sequence: CASSQHSKDTQYF. The CDR3 coding sequence is TGTGCCAGCAGCCAGCATTCCAAAGATACGCAGTATTTT.

The rearrangement links TRBV5-4 to TRBJ2-2; 15 bases are shared with TRBD2. This CDR3 has 17 amino acids. Germline V gives CDR1 SGHNT, CDR2 YYREEE (reference sequence). Trimming removed 4 bases from V and 5 bases from J; junction bases left unmatched: 6. CDR3 region: CASSKGLAGGRTGELFF. The CDR3 coding sequence is TGTGCCAGCAGCAAGGGACTAGCGGGAGGTAGGACCGGGGAGCTGTTTTTT. The full variable domain, rest sourced from reference TRBV5-4 and TRBJ2-2, is ETGVTQSPTHLIKTRGQQVTLRCSSQSGHNTVSWYQQALGQGPQFIFQYYREEENGRGNFPPRFSGLQFPNYSSELNVNALELDDSALYLCASSKGLAGGRTGELFFGEGSRLTVL.

This clone was seen more than once but under ten times. The rearrangement joins TRBV19 to TRBJ2-7; D might be TRBD2 (6 bases). CDR3 length: 16 amino acids. Germline values: CDR1 LNHDA, CDR2 SQIVND (reference sequence). V was clipped by 5 bases and J by 0 bases, with 17 bases between them. CDR3 loop: CASSRLVAADSYEQYF. In DNA form, the CDR3 reads TGTGCCAGTAGTCGATTAGTAGCGGCCGACTCCTACGAGCAGTACTTC.

The sample holds one count of this clone. The chain employs TRBV2 and TRBJ2-1; D may be TRBD1 (5 bases). Germline V gene data show CDR1 as SNHLY and CDR2 as FYNNEI. The CDR3 totals 14 residues. Between the trimmed V and J ends, which lost 6 bases and 0 bases, there was a span of 9 bases. The CDR3 loop reads CASRFDSSYNEQFF. CDR3 DNA: TGTGCCAGCAGGTTCGACAGCTCCTACAATGAGCAGTTCTTC.

The rearrangement uses TRBV9 and TRBJ1-4, with no clear D. This CDR3 is built from 15 residues. V was shortened by 0 bases and J by 4 bases, with 10 bases between the two germline ends. CDR1 and CDR2 (germline): SGDLS, YYNGEE. This chain's CDR3 is CASSVGWARNEKLFF. In nucleotides, the CDR3 is TGTGCCAGCAGCGTAGGTTGGGCCCGTAATGAAAAACTGTTTTTT.

This clone has only one observation. V gene TRBV7-9 combines with J gene TRBJ1-3; 7 bases match TRBD1. The germline V gene encodes CDR1 SEHNR and CDR2 FQNEAQ (reference sequence). Trimming took 5 bases from V and 0 from J; bases not matched to a gene: 4. CDR3 length: 15 residues. Written as DNA, the CDR3 is TGTGCCAGCAGCGCAACAGGGGTCTCTGGAAACACCATATATTTT. Amino acid sequence: CASSATGVSGNTIYF.

This chain connects TRBV5-4 to TRBJ2-6; D gene ambiguous. This CDR3 has 14 residues. V was pared by 3 bases and J by 3 bases, with 7 bases between. Germline CDR1 is SGHNT and CDR2 is YYREEE (reference sequence). The CDR3 DNA follows: TGTGCCAGCAGCTCCGGTGGTGGGGCCAACGTCCTGACTTTC. It specifies CASSSGGGANVLTF.

The rearrangement joins TRBV5-1 to TRBJ2-3; D possibly corresponds to TRBD2 (6 bases). The germline V gene has CDR1 SGHRS and CDR2 YFSETQ. Trimming cost V 1 base and J 6 bases, with 12 bases left between them. This CDR3 region has 14 residues. The CDR3 bases are TGCGCCAGCAGCTTGCCTCGGGAGTCGGATACGCAGTATTTT. Its translation is CASSLPRESDTQYF. The variable domain in full, with the rest retrieved from reference TRBV5-1 and TRBJ2-3, is KAGVTQTPRYLIKTRGQQVTLSCSPISGHRSVSWYQQTPGQGLQFLFEYFSETQRNKGNFPGRFSGRQFSNSRSEMNVSTLELGDSALYLCASSLPRESDTQYFGPGTRLTVL.

The chain carries TRBV6-6 and TRBJ2-7, with a possible D match to TRBD2 (6 bases). V was clipped by 6 bases and J by 6 bases, with 21 bases between them. This CDR3 is built from 15 residues. Germline V lookup: CDR1 MNHNY, CDR2 SVGAGI (reference sequence). CDR3 region: CASRTKLGGKGEQYF. The CDR3 nucleotides read TGTGCCAGCAGGACCAAACTAGGAGGGAAGGGCGAGCAGTACTTC.

This chain uses TRBV7-9 with TRBJ1-3; 9 bases agree with TRBD1. V shed 4 bases, J shed 4 bases, and the junction held 2 bases outside the gene matches. Germline CDR1 and CDR2: SEHNR and FQNEAQ (reference sequence). The CDR3 is made up of 14 amino acids. This chain's CDR3 is CASSYRGQGNTIYF. Here the CDR3 DNA reads TGTGCCAGCAGCTACAGGGGGCAAGGAAACACCATATATTTT.

This clone was seen a handful of times. This chain connects TRBV28 to TRBJ2-3; D uncertain. Trimming took off 3 bases at V and 3 bases at J, with 7 bases between the two ends. Germline values: CDR1 MDHEN, CDR2 SYDVKM. The CDR3 runs to 13 residues. CDR3: CASSLMGTDTQYF. In DNA, the CDR3 is TGTGCCAGCAGTTTGATGGGAACAGATACGCAGTATTTT.

The rearrangement links TRBV11-2 to TRBJ2-1; 10 bases map to TRBD2. Per the germline V gene, CDR1 is SGHAT and CDR2 is FQNNGV. Losses at the gene ends were 5 bases for V and 4 bases for J; bases not matched to a gene: 8. This CDR3 has 16 residues. This CDR3 reads CASSRGAAGGYNEQFF. The CDR3 DNA is TGTGCCAGCAGCCGAGGGGCAGCGGGAGGGTACAATGAGCAGTTCTTC.

The chain is built from TRBV15 and TRBJ1-1; tentative D call: TRBD1 (5 bases). Trimming shortened V by 1 base and J by 6 bases, and 18 bases separated the two germline ends. This CDR3 is built from 16 residues. Germline CDR1 and CDR2: LNHNV and YYDKDF (reference sequence). This chain's CDR3 is CATSRVTAGVGPEAFF. The CDR3 DNA is TGTGCCACCAGCAGAGTGACAGCAGGTGTAGGGCCTGAAGCTTTCTTT.

This clone came up a few times. The chain employs TRBV2 and TRBJ2-3, with 13 bases that match TRBD2. The CDR3 totals 19 residues. Germline V CDR1 and CDR2: SNHLY, FYNNEI. The ends lost 3 bases at V and 1 base at J; junction bases unmatched: 10. CDR3 sequence: CASSDGLAGVGGGTDTQYF. The CDR3 DNA sequence: TGTGCCAGCAGTGATGGACTAGCGGGAGTTGGTGGAGGCACAGATACGCAGTATTTT.

The CDR3 loop is CASSFEGSRETQYF. The CDR3, as DNA: TGCGCCAGCAGCTTCGAAGGTTCCAGAGAGACCCAGTACTTC. The chain recombines TRBV5-1 with TRBJ2-5; D unresolved. Trimming removed 2 bases at V and 4 bases at J, with 12 bases between. The CDR3 runs 14 residues. Germline V gene data show CDR1 as SGHRS and CDR2 as YFSETQ.

V usage is TRBV18 and J usage is TRBJ2-5; D gene ambiguous. Deletions cut 2 bases from V and 3 bases from J, with 7 bases between. Germline V gene data show CDR1 as KGHSH and CDR2 as LQKENI. The CDR3 is made up of 13 amino acids. CDR3 coding DNA: TGTGCCAGCTCACCAAAAGCGAAAGAGACCCAGTACTTC. It translates to CASSPKAKETQYF.

The CDR3 DNA reads TGTGCCAGCAGTGAAGGATGGAAGAACACTGAAGCTTTCTTT. It encodes CASSEGWKNTEAFF. The chain recombines TRBV2 with TRBJ1-1; D ambiguous. V was clipped by 1 base and J by 1 base, with 7 bases between them. Germline-derived CDR1 and CDR2 are SNHLY and FYNNEI. The CDR3 is 14 residues long.